This T cell receptor (beta chain) was documented in a study of cytomegalovirus exposure and HLA in healthy donors. With 60 Vbeta and 13 Jbeta primers, the PCR was carried out. This table comes from immunoSEQ multiplex PCR, and its TCRdb copy is limited to in-frame clones, with some not included. Among approximately 110,000 clones, under 85% were seen once, and the ten largest hold roughly 4%. Germline lookup yields CDR1 MNHEY and CDR2 SMNVEV (reference sequence). This CDR3 comprises 13 residues. The V and J ends lost 5 bases and 4 bases, in that order; junction bases with no gene match: 5. The sequenced sample was PBMCs. This sequence originates from a woman in her fifties or sixties in good health and CMV-seropositive. This chain connects TRBV27 to TRBJ2-7; 7 bases are a match to TRBD1. CDR3 sequence (DNA): TGTGCCAGCAGTAAGGGGGCGAGGTACGAGCAGTACTTC. Its translation is CASSKGARYEQYF.